One sample yielded the 24 T cell receptor beta chains listed below, sequenced in a study of T cell repertoires in cytomegalovirus infection. TCRdb re-analysed the reads in MiXCR, keeping a single row per CDR3 protein. This table has just over 300,000 distinct CDR3 sequences, roughly 15% appearing once. Sequencing was done on a sample of PBMCs. These receptors came from a human donor in good health (CMV status not recorded). Some clones in this sample may be carry-over from other donors' samples.

This clonotype has a count of ten or more. The gene calls are TRBV7-2 and TRBJ2-3; tentatively, D is TRBD2 (6 bases). V dropped 5 bases and J dropped 7 bases, with 31 bases sitting between them. Germline CDR1 and CDR2: SGHTA and FQGNSA. The CDR3 sequence is 19 residues long. The CDR3 protein is CASSPYTLLTRGSEYTQYF. CDR3 nucleotide sequence: TGTGCCAGCAGCCCATATACCCTCCTGACTAGAGGATCGGAGTATACGCAGTATTTT.

Concerning this clonotype itself: This may be a read error, as it is one base from a much larger clone. The chain couples TRBV7-4 to TRBJ2-7; TRBD2 aligns across 7 bases. The length of the CDR3 is 14 residues. Germline lookup yields CDR1 SGHVT and CDR2 SQSDAQ. The CDR3 loop is CASSLGGGRYEQCF. For the CDR3, the DNA is TGTGCCAGCAGCTTAGGGGGAGGGCGGTACGAGCAGTGCTTC.

This clonotype was seen many times. This sequence joins TRBV7-2 and TRBJ2-5; the D call may be TRBD1 or TRBD2 (7 bases each). The germline V gene has CDR1 SGHTA and CDR2 FQGNSA. The V end lost 3 bases, the J end lost 2 bases, and 13 bases lay between the germline ends. CDR3 length: 15 residues. CDR3 sequence (DNA): TGTGCCAGCAGCTTCCAGGGGGGGTCTCAAGAGACCCAGTACTTC. Its protein product is CASSFQGGSQETQYF.

There are many counts of this clonotype. V is TRBV7-9 and J is TRBJ1-1; 8 bases match TRBD1. Germline V gene data show CDR1 as SEHNR and CDR2 as FQNEAQ (reference sequence). With 5 bases clipped from V and 0 bases from J, the junction kept 14 bases outside the gene matches. The length of the CDR3 is 18 residues. This CDR3 reads CASSTGTGPFGMNTEAFF. CDR3 DNA sequence: TGTGCCAGCAGCACGGGGACAGGCCCCTTTGGGATGAACACTGAAGCTTTCTTT.

This clonotype was observed a few times. The chain couples TRBV15 to TRBJ1-4; D is ambiguous. CDR1 and CDR2 from the germline V gene are LNHNV and YYDKDF (reference sequence). The CDR3 covers 14 residues. Trimming left V 1 base short and J 5 bases short, with 8 bases between. CDR3 nucleotide sequence: TGTGCCACCAGCAGAGGGGGAACGAATGAAAAACTGTTTTTT. Protein: CATSRGGTNEKLFF. Full variable domain (remainder filled in from reference TRBV15 and TRBJ1-4): DAMVIQNPRYQVTQFGKPVTLSCSQTLNHNVMYWYQQKSSQAPKLLFHYYDKDFNNEADTPDNFQSRRPNTSFCFLDIRSPGLGDTAMYLCATSRGGTNEKLFFGSGTQLSVL.

This clonotype was seen repeatedly, ten times or more. V usage is TRBV18 and J usage is TRBJ2-3; TRBD2 matches 7 bases. V lost 6 bases and J lost 2; bases outside the gene matches: 8. CDR3 length: 15 amino acids. CDR1 is KGHSH, CDR2 LQKENI, per germline. The CDR3 region is CASSRDYLSTDTQYF. CDR3 DNA sequence: TGTGCCAGCTCTAGGGACTATCTTTCCACAGATACGCAGTATTTT.

The rearrangement uses TRBV7-2 and TRBJ1-3; 7 nucleotides align to TRBD1. The CDR3 has 13 residues. Germline CDR1 SGHTA, CDR2 FQGNSA. V dropped 6 bases and J dropped 11; count of bases not matched to a gene: 10. CDR3 residues: CASRPGTASPIYF. The CDR3 DNA sequence: TGTGCCAGCAGACCCGGGACAGCCTCCCCCATATATTTT.

This clonotype was detected many times. The chain uses TRBV18 and TRBJ2-2; possibly TRBD1 for D (5 bases). The CDR3 is 14 residues long. V was cut by 8 bases and J by 1 base, with 11 bases left in between. Looked up from germline, CDR1 is KGHSH and CDR2 is LQKENI. This CDR3 reads CASSPGQNTGELFF. CDR3 nucleotides: TGTGCCAGCAGCCCCGGACAGAACACCGGGGAGCTGTTTTTT.

The chain employs TRBV24-1 and TRBJ2-2, with D hard to call. CDR1 KGHDR and CDR2 SFDVKD come from the germline V gene. Trimming removed 9 bases at V and 1 base at J, with 8 bases between. The CDR3 is 13 residues long. CDR3 residues: CATRLGNTGELFF. CDR3 nucleotide sequence: TGTGCCACCCGACTGGGGAACACCGGGGAGCTGTTTTTT.

The sample holds a few counts of this clonotype. CDR3 region: CASSLDSFEPPPRTGGSYEQYF. The CDR3 bases are TGTGCCAGCAGCTTAGACTCGTTTGAACCCCCCCCCCGGACAGGGGGCTCCTACGAGCAGTACTTC. The V and J genes are TRBV11-3 and TRBJ2-7; 10 bases agree with TRBD1. CDR3 size: 22 residues. V gave up 0 bases and J gave up 0 bases; unmatched junction bases: 20. Germline V gene data show CDR1 as SGHNT and CDR2 as YENEEA.

Comments on this clonotype: A read error may be the cause here, since a much bigger clone is one base away. The chain combines TRBV6-9 with TRBJ1-2; TRBD1 might be the D (6 bases). This CDR3 spans 14 amino acids. Germline CDR1 MNHGY, CDR2 SVAAGI. Trimming took 2 bases from V and 3 from J, leaving 10 bases between them. The CDR3 protein is CASSYGGTYYGYTF. Written as DNA, the CDR3 is TGTGCCAGCAGTTATGGGGGCACATACTATGGCTACACCTTC.

This clonotype came up many times. The rearrangement joins TRBV6-2 or TRBV6-3 to TRBJ2-1; tentative D call: TRBD1 (7 bases). V shed 2 bases and J shed 11 bases, with 19 bases lying between them. This CDR3 region has 15 residues. Looked up from germline, CDR1 is MNHEY and CDR2 is SVGEGT. In nucleotides, the CDR3 is TGTGCCAGCAGTTACGGGCAGGGGGGATCCTCTAAGCAGTTCTTC. Protein product: CASSYGQGGSSKQFF.

This clonotype was counted a few times. The junction differs from germline at one of its ends, possibly a read error. The chain has TRBV2 and TRBJ1-4; D remains unclear. Germline lookup yields CDR1 SNHLY and CDR2 FYNNEI. The CDR3 is 14 residues long. The CDR3 DNA is TGTGCCACCAGTCCATTAGGTCGCGGCGAAAAACTGTTTTTT. Protein sequence: CATSPLGRGEKLFF.

This clonotype has at least ten counts. The chain recombines TRBV7-2 with TRBJ1-5; TRBD1 might be the D (5 bases). Trimming cost V 4 bases and J 2 bases, with 15 bases left between them. This CDR3 has 16 residues. In germline, CDR1 is SGHTA, CDR2 FQGNSA. CDR3 amino acids: CASSSDTRFGNQPQHF. The CDR3, as DNA: TGTGCCAGCAGCTCGGACACACGTTTTGGCAATCAGCCCCAGCATTTT. The variable domain in full, with the rest retrieved from reference TRBV7-2 and TRBJ1-5, is GAGVSQSPSNKVTEKGKDVELRCDPISGHTALYWYRQSLGQGLEFLIYFQGNSAPDKSGLPSDRFSAERTGGSVSTLTIQRTQQEDSAVYLCASSSDTRFGNQPQHFGDGTRLSIL.

The chain recombines TRBV10-3 with TRBJ2-6; 7 positions agree with TRBD1. The V gene's germline CDR1 is ENHRY and CDR2 SYGVKD. CDR3 length: 16 amino acids. Trimming cost V 10 bases and J 0 bases; bases outside gene matches: 9. This CDR3 is CATTLGQNSGANVLTF. The CDR3 nucleotides are TGTGCCACCACCTTGGGACAGAACTCTGGGGCCAACGTCCTGACTTTC.

This clonotype appeared many times. The genes are TRBV7-9 and TRBJ2-7, with TRBD2 as a possible D gene (5 bases). This CDR3 comprises 12 residues. CDR1 is SEHNR and CDR2 is FQNEAQ in the germline V gene (reference sequence). The V and J ends lost 8 bases and 0 bases respectively, with 8 bases between them. The CDR3 coding sequence is TGTGCCAGCGGTCGGGGCTCCTACGAGCAGTACTTC. Translating it yields CASGRGSYEQYF.

In this sample, this clonotype turned up many times. This sequence joins TRBV7-2 and TRBJ2-3; 7 nucleotides line up with TRBD2. The length of the CDR3 is 11 residues. Germline assignment: CDR1 SGHTA and CDR2 FQGNSA. The junction had 5 bases not matched to a gene; V was cut back by 3 bases and J by 14 bases. DNA for the CDR3: TGTGCCAGCAGCTTGGGGAGGGCACTGTATTTT. Protein: CASSLGRALYF.

Regarding this clonotype: A much larger clone differs from this one at a single base, so this may be a read error. The chain carries TRBV15 and TRBJ1-4; 8 nucleotides match TRBD1. Germline loops: CDR1 LNHNV, CDR2 YYDKDF (reference sequence). This CDR3 contains 20 residues. As DNA, the CDR3 is TGTGCCACCAGCAGAGAATCGCAGGGGGCCTATCTCGCAACTAATGATAAACTGTTTTTT. Protein sequence: CATSRESQGAYLATNDKLFF.

This clonotype was observed many times. The chain combines TRBV7-9 with TRBJ2-5, with 7 bases lining up with TRBD1. Unmatched junction bases numbered 8, after V lost 5 bases and J lost 2 bases. This CDR3 is built from 15 residues. The V gene's germline CDR1 is SEHNR and CDR2 FQNEAQ (reference sequence). This chain's CDR3 is CASSPLGTEQETQYF. The CDR3 nucleotides are TGTGCCAGCAGCCCCCTCGGGACAGAGCAAGAGACCCAGTACTTC.

V usage is TRBV12-3 or TRBV12-4 and J usage is TRBJ1-4, with 10 bases identical to TRBD1. With V trimmed by 5 bases and J by 8 bases, 11 bases remained unmatched. The CDR3 is 16 residues long. CDR3 DNA: TGTGCCAGCAGTAATCTGCCGGGACAGGGGATGGAAAAACTGTTTTTT. Amino acid sequence: CASSNLPGQGMEKLFF.

There are many counts of this clonotype. The chain employs TRBV7-2 and TRBJ2-7; perhaps D is TRBD1 or TRBD2 (5 bases each). Trimming pared 5 bases from V and 0 bases from J, leaving 14 bases between. CDR1 and CDR2 from the germline V gene are SGHTA and FQGNSA. The CDR3 contains 15 residues. The CDR3 sequence is CASSLLGTSSYEQYF. The CDR3 DNA reads TGTGCCAGCAGCCTCCTGGGGACGAGCTCCTACGAGCAGTACTTC. Using reference TRBV7-2 and TRBJ2-7 for the parts outside the CDR3, the full variable domain is GAGVSQSPSNKVTEKGKDVELRCDPISGHTALYWYRQSLGQGLEFLIYFQGNSAPDKSGLPSDRFSAERTGGSVSTLTIQRTQQEDSAVYLCASSLLGTSSYEQYFGPGTRLTVT.

This clonotype was picked up many times. The DNA for the CDR3 is TGTGCCAGCAGCTTAATAGCGGGGGGGACCGGTACGCAGTATTTT. Its translation: CASSLIAGGTGTQYF. The chain joins TRBV7-2 to TRBJ2-3; 11 positions agree with TRBD2. The CDR3 is made up of 15 amino acids. Germline-derived CDR1 and CDR2 are SGHTA and FQGNSA. V lost 2 bases and J lost 8; bases outside the gene matches: 6.

The chain joins TRBV14 to TRBJ2-7; TRBD1 matches 7 bases. The CDR3 runs to 13 residues. The J segment lost 9 bases and the V segment lost 0 bases, leaving 5 bases of the junction unmatched. The germline CDR1 and CDR2 sequences are SGHDN and FVKESK. CDR3 in DNA: TGTGCCAGCAGCCAAGAACTCCGGGACAGGCAGTACTTC. Its protein product is CASSQELRDRQYF. The variable domain in full, completed from reference TRBV14 and TRBJ2-7, reads EAGVTQFPSHSVIEKGQTVTLRCDPISGHDNLYWYRRVMGKEIKFLLHFVKESKQDESGMPNNRFLAERTGGTYSTLKVQPAELEDSGVYFCASSQELRDRQYFGPGTRLTVT.

Ten or more counts support this clonotype. The rearrangement links TRBV7-2 to TRBJ1-6; no clear D. The length of the CDR3 is 15 residues. The V gene lost 2 bases and the J gene lost 5 bases, with 10 bases spanning the gap. Germline V CDR1 and CDR2: SGHTA, FQGNSA. For the CDR3, the DNA is TGTGCCAGCAGCTTACTACTCGGGAATAATTCACCCCTCCACTTT. Its protein is CASSLLLGNNSPLHF.